Listed below are T cell receptor beta chains from one sample, sequenced in a study of blood T cell repertoires in COVID-19. Data came from immunoSEQ multiplex PCR; TCRdb stores just in-frame clones and leaves some out. The table includes hundreds of thousands of clones, roughly 81% detected once. Material for sequencing was peripheral blood. All receptors come from a woman of 80 years or more with COVID-19, enrolled during active disease. The CDR3 runs from the conserved cysteine through the conserved F or W.

V gene	J gene	CDR3 protein
TRBV19	TRBJ2-3	CASSRGQGLDTQYF
TRBV3-1/TRBV3-2	TRBJ1-1	CASSRLGQGSTEAFF
TRBV3-1/TRBV3-2	TRBJ2-3	CASSHLADTQYF
TRBV6-5	TRBJ1-1	CASSDRSDTEAFF
TRBV14	TRBJ1-2	CASSQDGAGTF
TRBV5-1	TRBJ1-2	CASSSRQGYGYTF
TRBV3-1/TRBV3-2	TRBJ1-6	CASGEGTESPLHF
TRBV6-6	TRBJ1-1	CASTRDTEAFF
TRBV7-3	TRBJ2-3	CASSLRPSYPDTQYF
TRBV11-2	TRBJ1-2	CASSFTGTADYGYTF
TRBV19	TRBJ1-2	CASSSYQWTF
TRBV3-1/TRBV3-2	TRBJ1-2	CASGGSDYGYTF
TRBV6-2/TRBV6-3	TRBJ2-3	CASSYGQASTDTQYF